Below are 13 T cell receptor beta chains sequenced from a single sample in a study of metastatic and nonmetastatic thyroid tumors. With MiXCR, TCRdb reprocessed the PCR reads. The table has approximately 13,000 clones, about 12% seen once. There were no patients who had received any treatment before thyroid surgery. The sequenced material came from blood. Every receptor here comes from a female donor with papillary thyroid cancer or a benign thyroid nodule (not recorded which). Some clones in this sample may be carry-over from other donors' samples.

This clone appeared many times. The V call is TRBV7-8, the J call TRBJ2-7, with TRBD2 matching 8 bases. Trimming took 6 bases from V and 4 from J; bases not matched to a gene: 8. Germline V gene sequence: CDR1 SGHVS, CDR2 FQNEAQ. This CDR3 has 14 residues. This chain's CDR3 is CASSTGLAVYEQYF. The CDR3 DNA sequence: TGTGCCAGCAGTACCGGACTAGCTGTGTACGAGCAGTACTTC. Full variable domain (remainder filled in from reference TRBV7-8 and TRBJ2-7): GAGVSQSPRYKVAKRGQDVALRCDPISGHVSLFWYQQALGQGPEFLTYFQNEAQLDKSGLPSDRFFAERPEGSVSTLKIQRTQQEDSAVYLCASSTGLAVYEQYFGPGTRLTVT.

In its sample, this clone was seen many times. This sample includes further DNA sequences coding for the same CDR3. V and J are TRBV7-3 and TRBJ2-5; 8 positions agree with TRBD1. This CDR3 contains 16 residues. From germline, CDR1 is SGHTA and CDR2 FQGTGA. Trimming at V came to 5 bases and at J to 1 base, leaving 9 bases not matched to a gene. The CDR3 nucleotides read TGTGCCAGCAGCCTTAGGGGACAGGCAAGCCAAGAGACCCAGTACTTC. This gives the protein CASSLRGQASQETQYF.

This clone is medium-sized in the sample. The CDR3 spells CASSEEAGGPYEQYF. The CDR3 DNA reads TGTGCCAGCAGTGAAGAGGCGGGGGGGCCCTACGAGCAGTACTTC. This chain joins TRBV6-1 and TRBJ2-7, with 9 nucleotides matching TRBD2. This CDR3 comprises 15 residues. Looked up from germline, CDR1 is MNHNS and CDR2 is SASEGT. The V gene end was trimmed by 1 base and the J gene end by 2 bases; junction bases not matched to a gene: 3.

This clone has at least ten counts. The chain couples TRBV2 to TRBJ1-1; D is ambiguous. Germline-derived CDR1 and CDR2 are SNHLY and FYNNEI. The CDR3 has 16 amino acids. The V end was cut by 0 bases, the J end by 2 bases, with 13 bases between. CDR3 region: CASSEALRLKNTEAFF. CDR3 DNA: TGTGCCAGCAGTGAAGCGCTTCGGCTAAAAAACACTGAAGCTTTCTTT.

This clone was observed at least ten times. V is TRBV24-1 and J is TRBJ2-1, with 10 bases aligning to TRBD1. Germline V gene data show CDR1 as KGHDR and CDR2 as SFDVKD. With V trimmed by 4 bases and J by 2 bases, 7 bases remained unmatched. The length of the CDR3 is 17 residues. The CDR3 DNA is TGTGCCACCAGTGACTCCAGGACAGGGGGACCCTACAATGAGCAGTTCTTC. It specifies CATSDSRTGGPYNEQFF.

With regard to this clone: In this CDR3 the conserved last residue, phenylalanine or tryptophan, is missing, so a read error is likely. The DNA is left out, because the CDR3 cannot be placed on it with certainty; the CDR3 is given as TCRdb lists it. The chain employs TRBV19 and TRBJ2-5; TRBD2 reflects the table's D call only, with no check against the DNA. Germline assignment: CDR1 LNHDA and CDR2 SQIVND (reference sequence). The CDR3 length is 15 residues, termini included. CDR3 sequence reads: CASRRLAGGVETLYL.

V usage is TRBV6-1 and J usage is TRBJ2-7; either TRBD1 or TRBD2 may supply D (5 bases each). The V end was cut by 6 bases, the J end by 0 bases, with 12 bases between. The CDR3 extends over 14 amino acids. From germline, CDR1 is MNHNS and CDR2 SASEGT. CDR3 protein: CASRGDVYSYEQYF. The CDR3 DNA follows: TGTGCCAGCAGGGGGGACGTCTACTCCTACGAGCAGTACTTC.

This clone was seen many times. The V call is TRBV20-1, the J call TRBJ1-3; D is possibly TRBD1 (5 bases). CDR3 size: 16 residues. Trimming removed 3 bases at V and 0 bases at J, with 15 bases between. From germline, CDR1 is DFQATT and CDR2 SNEGSKA (reference sequence). The CDR3: CSARTADTSSGNTIYF. DNA for the CDR3: TGCAGTGCTAGGACTGCGGACACAAGCTCTGGAAACACCATATATTTT.

This clone is medium-sized (0.01 to 0.1%) in the sample. The same CDR3 can be traced to other DNA sequences in this sample. The CDR3 nucleotides read TGTGCCAGCAGTTTGTTTTACACCACCGGGGAGCTGTTTTTT. Protein: CASSLFYTTGELFF. The gene calls are TRBV27 and TRBJ2-2; no firm D call. The V end lost 3 bases, the J end lost 4 bases, and 9 bases lay between the germline ends. This CDR3 contains 14 residues. Germline lookup yields CDR1 MNHEY and CDR2 SMNVEV (reference sequence).

This clone came up many times. V usage is TRBV20-1 and J usage is TRBJ2-7; 10 positions match TRBD2. CDR1 is DFQATT, CDR2 SNEGSKA, per germline (reference sequence). This CDR3 contains 15 residues. The ends lost 3 bases at V and 2 bases at J; junction bases unmatched: 7. The CDR3 protein is CSARPTSGIPYEQYF. The CDR3 DNA reads TGCAGTGCTAGGCCTACTAGCGGGATCCCCTACGAGCAGTACTTC.

The sample holds a few counts of this clone. The chain employs TRBV19 and TRBJ1-1; a weak D match, TRBD1 (6 bases). The germline gives CDR1 LNHDA, CDR2 SQIVND (reference sequence). V dropped 7 bases and J dropped 10 bases, with 22 bases sitting between them. The CDR3 has 14 residues. The CDR3 is CASKDRPPGAVAFF. For the CDR3, the DNA is TGTGCCAGTAAAGACAGGCCACCCGGCGCTGTAGCTTTCTTT.

This clone was detected many times. V gene TRBV19 combines with J gene TRBJ2-6, with 8 bases that match TRBD1. This CDR3 is 18 amino acids long. Losses at the gene ends were 3 bases for V and 3 bases for J; bases not matched to a gene: 10. The germline V gene has CDR1 LNHDA and CDR2 SQIVND (reference sequence). The CDR3 coding sequence is TGTGCCAGTAGTATGATCGGACAGGGTGCGTATGGGGCCAACGTCCTGACTTTC. Protein sequence: CASSMIGQGAYGANVLTF.

In its sample, this clone was seen a few times. Other DNA sequences in this specimen translate into the identical CDR3. This chain uses TRBV30 with TRBJ2-4; TRBD2 matches at 8 bases. V was clipped by 1 base and J by 3 bases; unmatched bases: 5. CDR1 is GTSNPN, CDR2 SVGIG, per germline (reference sequence). The CDR3 sequence is 15 residues long. The DNA for the CDR3 is TGTGCCTGGAGTGCGAGCGGGACTAGCAAAAACATTCAGTACTTC. It specifies CAWSASGTSKNIQYF.